The 24 T cell receptor beta chains in this list originate from one sample, sequenced in a study of cytomegalovirus exposure and HLA in healthy donors. PCR involved 60 Vbeta and 13 Jbeta primers. Measured with immunoSEQ multiplex PCR; TCRdb has only the in-frame clones, and not every one. Of about 240,000 clones listed, 70% to 90% were seen once; the top ten hold 0.2% to 0.25%. Material for sequencing was PBMCs. The source is a girl aged 2 to 9 in good health and CMV-seronegative.

The V and J genes are TRBV7-7 and TRBJ2-2; D ambiguous. This CDR3 has 15 amino acids. Germline values: CDR1 SSHAT, CDR2 FNYEAQ (reference sequence). Trimming left V 5 bases short and J 4 bases short, with 14 bases between. The CDR3 sequence: CASSPFATFTGELFF. The DNA of the CDR3 is TGTGCCAGCAGCCCTTTTGCCACTTTCACCGGGGAGCTGTTTTTT.

This clone has just a few counts. The chain recombines TRBV19 with TRBJ2-7; 8 positions match TRBD2. V trimming: 7 bases; J trimming: 3 bases; junction bases outside the gene matches: 8. The CDR3 consists of 14 residues. CDR1 LNHDA and CDR2 SQIVND come from the germline V gene (reference sequence). CDR3 nucleotide sequence: TGTGCCAGTACCGCCGGGGGGGGAATCTACGAGCAGTACTTC. Translation: CASTAGGGIYEQYF.

The gene calls are TRBV5-1 and TRBJ1-5; 10 nucleotides align to TRBD1. Germline V CDR1 and CDR2: SGHRS, YFSETQ. The junction had 12 bases not matched to a gene; V was cut back by 1 base and J by 11 bases. This CDR3 region has 16 residues. The CDR3 nucleotides read TGCGCCAGCAGCTTGACTCCCGGGACAGGGGAAGGAGCCCAGCATTTT. The encoded protein is CASSLTPGTGEGAQHF.

The gene calls are TRBV4-1 and TRBJ1-5, with 7 bases aligning to TRBD1. There are 17 residues in the CDR3. The germline gives CDR1 MGHRA, CDR2 YSYEKL. J was trimmed by 0 bases and V by 0 bases; bases with no gene match: 5. The CDR3 DNA is TGCGCCAGCAGCCAAGAGGTGCCAGGGGGTAGCAATCAGCCCCAGCATTTT. Translating gives CASSQEVPGGSNQPQHF.

This clone was detected only a few times. This chain uses TRBV2 with TRBJ2-3, with 8 positions matching TRBD1. The germline gives CDR1 SNHLY, CDR2 FYNNEI. J lost 3 bases, V lost 1 base, and 12 bases had no gene match. The CDR3 consists of 18 residues. The CDR3 loop is CASSEVLGSQGATDTQYF. In DNA form, the CDR3 reads TGTGCCAGCAGTGAAGTATTAGGTTCGCAGGGGGCTACAGATACGCAGTATTTT.

This clone was recorded a few times. The CDR3 bases are TGTGCCAGCAGTTTTCGGCGGTACCAAGAGACCCAGTACTTC. This codes for CASSFRRYQETQYF. The chain is built from TRBV27 and TRBJ2-5; no reliable D call. CDR1 MNHEY and CDR2 SMNVEV come from the germline V gene (reference sequence). V lost 3 bases and J 0 bases, leaving 8 bases between the germline ends. The CDR3 extends over 14 amino acids.

The chain combines TRBV19 with TRBJ2-7; the D is unclear. CDR1 and CDR2 (germline): LNHDA, SQIVND (reference sequence). The CDR3 has 14 residues. Trimming stripped 0 bases from V and 0 bases from J, with 6 bases between. CDR3 protein: CASSIDRISYEQYF. As DNA, the CDR3 is TGTGCCAGTAGTATAGACAGGATCTCCTACGAGCAGTACTTC.

This chain links TRBV6-5 with TRBJ2-5; TRBD2 is a possible D gene (5 bases). This CDR3 has 13 amino acids. Per germline, CDR1 MNHEY and CDR2 SVGAGI. The ends were cut back, 11 bases at V and 6 bases at J, with 19 bases in the middle. DNA for the CDR3: TGTGCCGTTAGGCCGGGAAAAGTAAAGACCCAGTACTTC. It specifies CAVRPGKVKTQYF.

This clone was recorded once. The chain combines TRBV18 with TRBJ1-2; possible D gene TRBD1, 6 bases. The V end was cut by 3 bases, the J end by 6 bases, with 14 bases between. CDR1 is KGHSH and CDR2 is LQKENI in the germline V gene. The CDR3 has 14 residues. The CDR3 region is CASSPRGGTDGYTF. The CDR3, as DNA: TGTGCCAGCTCACCGCGGGGGGGCACGGATGGCTACACCTTC.

This clone was detected once. The chain recombines TRBV21-1 with TRBJ2-2; the table's D call, TRBD1, has no DNA check behind it. TRBV21-1 is a pseudogene segment. The CDR3 sequence is 15 residues long. The CDR3 sequence is CASSKVTVNTGELFF. CDR3 nucleotide sequence: TGTGCCAGCAGCAAGGTTACAGTAAACACCGGGGAGCTGTTTTTT.

The chain links TRBV20-1 to TRBJ2-5, with 7 nucleotides matching TRBD1. J gave up 4 bases and V 8 bases, and 4 bases lay outside the gene matches. The germline V gene encodes CDR1 DFQATT and CDR2 SNEGSKA (reference sequence). The CDR3 is 11 residues long. The CDR3 DNA sequence: TGCAGTCCACAGGGGCCAGAGACCCAGTACTTC. Translation gives CSPQGPETQYF.

This chain uses TRBV4-2 with TRBJ2-7; 8 nucleotides line up with TRBD2. The germline V gene has CDR1 LGHNA and CDR2 YNFKEQ. The CDR3 has 16 residues. V was pared by 3 bases and J by 6 bases, with 13 bases of the junction left unmatched. DNA for the CDR3: TGTGCCAGCAGCCAGGGGGATCCCGGACTAGCACCCGAGCAGTACTTC. This translates into CASSQGDPGLAPEQYF.

The gene calls are TRBV10-3 and TRBJ1-3, with 7 bases fitting TRBD1. V gave up 4 bases and J gave up 7 bases; unmatched junction bases: 1. Germline CDR1 reads ENHRY; CDR2 reads SYGVKD. CDR3 length equals 12 residues. The CDR3 reads CAISAQGNTIYF. DNA of the CDR3: TGTGCCATCAGTGCACAGGGGAACACCATATATTTT.

The chain employs TRBV5-1 and TRBJ1-1; 7 nucleotides agree with TRBD1. The trim removed 4 bases at V and 7 bases at J, leaving 10 bases unmatched. There are 14 residues in the CDR3. Germline V gene sequence: CDR1 SGHRS, CDR2 YFSETQ. The CDR3 DNA reads TGCGCCAGCAGCGGGATGACCGGGACAGTTGAAGCTTTCTTT. Its translation: CASSGMTGTVEAFF. Based on the CDR3 plus reference TRBV5-1 and TRBJ1-1, the full variable domain is KAGVTQTPRYLIKTRGQQVTLSCSPISGHRSVSWYQQTPGQGLQFLFEYFSETQRNKGNFPGRFSGRQFSNSRSEMNVSTLELGDSALYLCASSGMTGTVEAFFGQGTRLTVV.

J is TRBJ2-3 and V is TRBV5-4, with a weak D call TRBD2 (5 bases). Trimming removed 5 bases from V and 0 bases from J, with 13 bases in between. The CDR3 length is 15 residues. Germline V gene lookup returns CDR1 SGHNT and CDR2 YYREEE (reference sequence). CDR3 DNA sequence: TGTGCCAGCAGAAGCGGATATACTAGCACAGATACGCAGTATTTT. Translated: CASRSGYTSTDTQYF.

This sequence joins TRBV6-6 and TRBJ1-2; 7 nucleotides line up with TRBD1. Germline-derived CDR1 and CDR2 are MNHNY and SVGAGI (reference sequence). This CDR3 contains 13 residues. Germline trimming cut 2 bases from V and 8 bases from J; bases unmatched to any gene: 5. The CDR3 is CASSYTGDGGYTF. CDR3 coding DNA: TGTGCCAGCAGTTACACAGGGGATGGCGGCTACACCTTC.

CDR3 in DNA: TGTGCCAGCAGTTACGGGACAGCGTCCTACAATGAGCAGTTCTTC. Amino acid sequence: CASSYGTASYNEQFF. The genes are TRBV6-5 and TRBJ2-1; 7 positions agree with TRBD1. In germline, CDR1 is MNHEY, CDR2 SVGAGI. The CDR3 runs 15 residues. V lost 2 bases, J lost 1 base, and 2 bases stayed unmatched.

The rearrangement links TRBV27 to TRBJ2-3; 10 bases are shared with TRBD2. The CDR3 covers 17 residues. With 0 bases clipped from V and 4 bases from J, the junction kept 7 bases outside the gene matches. CDR1 is MNHEY and CDR2 is SMNVEV in the germline V gene (reference sequence). The CDR3 DNA reads as TGTGCCAGCAGTTTATCGGTCAGCGGGGGGGCGTCAGATACGCAGTATTTT. It encodes CASSLSVSGGASDTQYF.

The chain is built from TRBV6-1 and TRBJ2-5, with 10 bases lining up with TRBD2. The junction had 11 bases not matched to a gene; V was cut back by 0 bases and J by 1 base. Germline V gene data show CDR1 as MNHNS and CDR2 as SASEGT. The CDR3 consists of 19 residues. The CDR3 spells CASSEAVRFSGGIQETQYF. In DNA, the CDR3 is TGTGCCAGCAGTGAAGCTGTTCGTTTTAGCGGGGGGATCCAAGAGACCCAGTACTTC.

The rearrangement links TRBV29-1 to TRBJ1-1; no firm D call. Trimming took off 4 bases at V and 3 bases at J, with 6 bases between the two ends. Per germline, CDR1 SQVTM and CDR2 ANQGSEA. There are 11 residues in the CDR3. CDR3 coding DNA: TGCAGCGTTGGGCAGGACACTGAAGCTTTCTTT. Translating it yields CSVGQDTEAFF.

The chain is built from TRBV4-2 and TRBJ2-1; TRBD1 agrees at 9 bases. CDR3 size: 15 residues. Germline V gene lookup returns CDR1 LGHNA and CDR2 YNFKEQ. Trimming at V came to 3 bases and at J to 3 bases, leaving 3 bases not matched to a gene. The DNA for the CDR3 is TGTGCCAGCAGCCAGGGGGACAGGGACTACAATGAGCAGTTCTTC. Translation gives CASSQGDRDYNEQFF.

The rearrangement links TRBV9 to TRBJ2-6, with 7 nucleotides matching TRBD2. CDR1 is SGDLS, CDR2 YYNGEE, per germline. V shed 2 bases, J shed 1 base, and the junction held 0 bases outside the gene matches. CDR3 length equals 15 residues. For the CDR3, the DNA is TGTGCCAGCAGCGTCGGGAGGTCTGGGGCCAACGTCCTGACTTTC. Amino acids: CASSVGRSGANVLTF.

This chain uses TRBV11-2 with TRBJ2-7, with D perhaps TRBD2 (6 bases). The CDR3 runs 15 residues. Trimming cost V 0 bases and J 0 bases, with 9 bases left between them. CDR1 is SGHAT, CDR2 FQNNGV, per germline. The CDR3 loop is CASSLEGGVSYEQYF. In DNA form, the CDR3 reads TGTGCCAGCAGCTTAGAAGGCGGGGTCTCCTACGAGCAGTACTTC.

This clone was counted once. The rearrangement uses TRBV29-1 and TRBJ1-1; 8 nucleotides agree with TRBD1. The CDR3 is 14 amino acids. Germline V gene data show CDR1 as SQVTM and CDR2 as ANQGSEA. J gave up 0 bases and V 6 bases, and 6 bases lay outside the gene matches. The CDR3 here is CSVPRQGMNTEAFF. The CDR3 DNA reads as TGCAGCGTACCCCGACAGGGGATGAACACTGAAGCTTTCTTT. Variable domain in full (rest from reference TRBV29-1 and TRBJ1-1): SAVISQKPSRDICQRGTSLTIQCQVDSQVTMMFWYRQQPGQSLTLIATANQGSEATYESGFVIDKFPISRPNLTFSTLTVSNMSPEDSSIYLCSVPRQGMNTEAFFGQGTRLTVV.